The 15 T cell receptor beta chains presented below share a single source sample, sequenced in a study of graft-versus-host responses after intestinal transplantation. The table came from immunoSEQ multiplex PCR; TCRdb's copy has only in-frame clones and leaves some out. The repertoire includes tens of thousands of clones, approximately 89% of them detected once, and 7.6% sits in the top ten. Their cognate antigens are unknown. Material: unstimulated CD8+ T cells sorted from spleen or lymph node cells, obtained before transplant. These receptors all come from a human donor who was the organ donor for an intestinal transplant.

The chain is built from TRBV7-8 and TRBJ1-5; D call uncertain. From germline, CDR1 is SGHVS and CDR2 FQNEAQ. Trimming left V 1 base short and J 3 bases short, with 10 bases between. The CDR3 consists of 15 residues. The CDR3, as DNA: TGTGCCAGCAGCTTAGAGGGCAGCCACAATCAGCCCCAGCATTTT. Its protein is CASSLEGSHNQPQHF.

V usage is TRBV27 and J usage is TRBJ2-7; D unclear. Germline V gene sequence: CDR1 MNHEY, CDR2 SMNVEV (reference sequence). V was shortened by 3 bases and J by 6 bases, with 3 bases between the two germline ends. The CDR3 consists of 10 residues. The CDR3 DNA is TGTGCCAGCAGTTTGGCCGAGCAGTACTTC. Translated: CASSLAEQYF.

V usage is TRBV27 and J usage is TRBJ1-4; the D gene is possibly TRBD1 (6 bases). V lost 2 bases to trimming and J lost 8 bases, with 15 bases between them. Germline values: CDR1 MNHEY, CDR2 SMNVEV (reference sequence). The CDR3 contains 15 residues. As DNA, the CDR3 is TGTGCCAGCAGTTTACTGGGACATAAAGGAGAAAAACTGTTTTTT. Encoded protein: CASSLLGHKGEKLFF.

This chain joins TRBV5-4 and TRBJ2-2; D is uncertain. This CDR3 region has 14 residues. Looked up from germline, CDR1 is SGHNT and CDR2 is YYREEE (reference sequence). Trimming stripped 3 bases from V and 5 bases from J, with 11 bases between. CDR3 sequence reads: CASSWALGTGELFF. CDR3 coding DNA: TGTGCCAGCAGCTGGGCCCTTGGGACCGGGGAGCTGTTTTTT.

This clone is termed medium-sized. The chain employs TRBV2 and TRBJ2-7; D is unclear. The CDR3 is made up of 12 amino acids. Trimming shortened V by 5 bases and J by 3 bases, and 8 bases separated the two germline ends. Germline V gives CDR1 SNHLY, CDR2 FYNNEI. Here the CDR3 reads CASSPYNYEQYF. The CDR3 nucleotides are TGTGCCAGCAGTCCCTACAACTACGAGCAGTACTTC.

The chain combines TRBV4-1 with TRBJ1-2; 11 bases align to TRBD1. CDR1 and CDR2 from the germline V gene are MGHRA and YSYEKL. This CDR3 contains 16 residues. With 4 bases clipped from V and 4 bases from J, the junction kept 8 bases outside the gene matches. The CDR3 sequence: CASSPSGQGAGYGYTF. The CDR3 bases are TGCGCCAGCAGCCCCTCCGGACAGGGGGCGGGCTATGGCTACACCTTC.

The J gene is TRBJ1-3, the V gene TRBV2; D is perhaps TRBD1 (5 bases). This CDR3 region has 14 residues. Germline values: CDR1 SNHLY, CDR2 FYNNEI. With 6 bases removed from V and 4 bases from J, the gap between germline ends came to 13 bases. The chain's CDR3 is CASRTAEGGNTIYF. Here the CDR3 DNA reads TGTGCCAGCAGGACGGCCGAGGGGGGAAACACCATATATTTT.

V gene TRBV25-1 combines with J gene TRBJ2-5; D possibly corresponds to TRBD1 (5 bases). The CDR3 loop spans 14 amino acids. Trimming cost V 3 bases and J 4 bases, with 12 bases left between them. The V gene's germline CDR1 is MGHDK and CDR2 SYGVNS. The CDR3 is CASSEYRTLETQYF. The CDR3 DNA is TGTGCCAGCAGTGAGTACAGGACCTTAGAGACCCAGTACTTC.

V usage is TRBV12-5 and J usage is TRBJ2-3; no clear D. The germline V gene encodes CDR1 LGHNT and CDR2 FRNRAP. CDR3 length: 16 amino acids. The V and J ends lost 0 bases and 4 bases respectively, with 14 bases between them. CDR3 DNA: TGTGCTAGTGGTTTGGTTTCAGTCGCCTCCGCAGATACGCAGTATTTT. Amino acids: CASGLVSVASADTQYF. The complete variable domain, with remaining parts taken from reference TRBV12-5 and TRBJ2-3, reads DARVTQTPRHKVTEMGQEVTMRCQPILGHNTVFWYRQTMMQGLELLAYFRNRAPLDDSGMPKDRFSAEMPDATLATLKIQPSEPRDSAVYFCASGLVSVASADTQYFGPGTRLTVL.

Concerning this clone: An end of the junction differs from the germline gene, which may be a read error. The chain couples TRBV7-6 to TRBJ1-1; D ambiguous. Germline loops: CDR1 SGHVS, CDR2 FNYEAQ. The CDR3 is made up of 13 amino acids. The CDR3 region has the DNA TGTGCCAGCAGCATAGCGGAGAACACTGAAGCTTTCTTT. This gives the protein CASSIAENTEAFF.

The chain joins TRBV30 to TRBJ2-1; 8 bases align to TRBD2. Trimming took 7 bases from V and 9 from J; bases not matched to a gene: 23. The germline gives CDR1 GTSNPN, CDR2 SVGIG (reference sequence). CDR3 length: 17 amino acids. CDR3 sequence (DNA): TGTGCCTTGGATTTCTATTCGGGACTAGTCTTCTCTTCTGAGCAGTTCTTC. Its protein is CALDFYSGLVFSSEQFF.

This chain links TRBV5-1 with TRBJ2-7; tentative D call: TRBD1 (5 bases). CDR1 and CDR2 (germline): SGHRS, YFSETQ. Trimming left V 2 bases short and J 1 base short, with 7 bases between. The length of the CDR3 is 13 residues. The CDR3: CASSFRVSYEQYF. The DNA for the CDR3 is TGCGCCAGCAGCTTCAGGGTATCCTACGAGCAGTACTTC.

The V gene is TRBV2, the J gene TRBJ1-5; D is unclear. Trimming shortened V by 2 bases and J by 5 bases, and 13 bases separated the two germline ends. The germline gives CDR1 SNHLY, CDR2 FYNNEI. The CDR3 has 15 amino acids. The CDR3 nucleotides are TGTGCCAGCAGTGAATGGGGTAGTGGGGATCAGCCCCAGCATTTT. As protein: CASSEWGSGDQPQHF. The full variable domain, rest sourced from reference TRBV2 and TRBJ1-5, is EPEVTQTPSHQVTQMGQEVILRCVPISNHLYFYWYRQILGQKVEFLVSFYNNEISEKSEIFDDQFSVERPDGSNFTLKIRSTKLEDSAMYFCASSEWGSGDQPQHFGDGTRLSIL.

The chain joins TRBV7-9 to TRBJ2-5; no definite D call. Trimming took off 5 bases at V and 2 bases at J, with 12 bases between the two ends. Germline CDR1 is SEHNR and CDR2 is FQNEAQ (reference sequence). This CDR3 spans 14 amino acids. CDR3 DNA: TGTGCCAGCAGCCCCTCGAGTGGGCAAGAGACCCAGTACTTC. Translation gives CASSPSSGQETQYF.

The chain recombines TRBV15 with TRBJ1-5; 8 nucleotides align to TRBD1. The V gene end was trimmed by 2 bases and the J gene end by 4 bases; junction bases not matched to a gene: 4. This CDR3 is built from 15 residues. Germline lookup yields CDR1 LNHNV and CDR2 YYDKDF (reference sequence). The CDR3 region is CATSRTQGVNQPQHF. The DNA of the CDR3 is TGTGCCACCAGCAGAACACAGGGGGTTAATCAGCCCCAGCATTTT.